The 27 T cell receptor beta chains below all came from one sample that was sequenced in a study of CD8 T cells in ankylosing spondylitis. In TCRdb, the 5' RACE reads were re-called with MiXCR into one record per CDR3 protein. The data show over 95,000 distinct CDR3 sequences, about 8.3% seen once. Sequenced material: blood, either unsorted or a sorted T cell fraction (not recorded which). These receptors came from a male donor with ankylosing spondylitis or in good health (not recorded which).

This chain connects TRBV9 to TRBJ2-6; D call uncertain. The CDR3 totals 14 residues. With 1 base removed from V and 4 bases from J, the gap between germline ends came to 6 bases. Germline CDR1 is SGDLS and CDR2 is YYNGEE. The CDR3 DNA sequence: TGTGCCAGCAGCGTATCCCGCGGGGCCAACGTCCTGACTTTC. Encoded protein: CASSVSRGANVLTF.

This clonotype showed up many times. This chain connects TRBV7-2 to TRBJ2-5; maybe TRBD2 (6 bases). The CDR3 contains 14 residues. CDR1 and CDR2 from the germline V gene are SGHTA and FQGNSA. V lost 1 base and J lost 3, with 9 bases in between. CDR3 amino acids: CASSLVSGEETQYF. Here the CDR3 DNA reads TGTGCCAGCAGCTTAGTATCGGGAGAAGAGACCCAGTACTTC. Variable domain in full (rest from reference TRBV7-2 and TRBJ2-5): GAGVSQSPSNKVTEKGKDVELRCDPISGHTALYWYRQSLGQGLEFLIYFQGNSAPDKSGLPSDRFSAERTGGSVSTLTIQRTQQEDSAVYLCASSLVSGEETQYFGPGTRLLVL.

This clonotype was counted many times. CDR3 nucleotide sequence: TGTGCCAGCAGTTTATCCCCGGGACAGGTTGGGCAGTACTTC. As protein: CASSLSPGQVGQYF. J is TRBJ2-7 and V is TRBV27; 8 bases map to TRBD1. The V gene's germline CDR1 is MNHEY and CDR2 SMNVEV (reference sequence). V lost 0 bases, J lost 9 bases, and 7 bases stayed unmatched. The length of the CDR3 is 14 residues.

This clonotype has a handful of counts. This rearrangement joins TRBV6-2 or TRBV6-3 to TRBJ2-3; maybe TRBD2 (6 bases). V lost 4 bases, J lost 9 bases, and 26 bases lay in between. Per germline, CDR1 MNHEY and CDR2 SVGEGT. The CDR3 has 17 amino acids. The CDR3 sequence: CASSSLIPGLGGETQYF. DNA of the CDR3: TGTGCCAGCAGTTCGCTGATCCCGGGACTCGGAGGAGAAACGCAGTATTTT.

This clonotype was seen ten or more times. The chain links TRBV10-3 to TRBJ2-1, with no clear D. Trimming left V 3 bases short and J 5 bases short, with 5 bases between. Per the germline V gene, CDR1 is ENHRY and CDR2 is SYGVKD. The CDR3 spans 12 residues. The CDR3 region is CAISDSNNEQFF. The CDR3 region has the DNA TGTGCCATCAGTGATTCAAACAATGAGCAGTTCTTC.

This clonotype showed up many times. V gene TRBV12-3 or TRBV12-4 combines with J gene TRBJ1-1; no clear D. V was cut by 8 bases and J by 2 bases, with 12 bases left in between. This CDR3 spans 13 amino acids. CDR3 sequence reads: CASSPAINTEAFF. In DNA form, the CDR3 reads TGTGCCAGCTCACCGGCGATAAACACTGAAGCTTTCTTT.

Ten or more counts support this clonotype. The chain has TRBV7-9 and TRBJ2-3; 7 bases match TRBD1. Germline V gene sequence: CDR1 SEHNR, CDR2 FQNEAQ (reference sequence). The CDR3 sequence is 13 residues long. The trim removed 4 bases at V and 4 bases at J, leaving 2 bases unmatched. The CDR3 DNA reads TGTGCCAGCAGCTCTCAGGGGGCAGATACGCAGTATTTT. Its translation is CASSSQGADTQYF.

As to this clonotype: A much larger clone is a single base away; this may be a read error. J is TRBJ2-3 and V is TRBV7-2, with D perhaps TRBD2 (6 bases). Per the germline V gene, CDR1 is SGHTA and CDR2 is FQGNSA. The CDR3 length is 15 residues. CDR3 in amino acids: CASSLGLVSTDMQYF. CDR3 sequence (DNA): TGTGCCAGCAGCCTGGGACTGGTCAGCACAGATATGCAGTATTTT. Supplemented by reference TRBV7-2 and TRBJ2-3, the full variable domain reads GAGVSQSPSNKVTEKGKDVELRCDPISGHTALYWYRQSLGQGLEFLIYFQGNSAPDKSGLPSDRFSAERTGGSVSTLTIQRTQQEDSAVYLCASSLGLVSTDMQYFGPGTRLTVL.

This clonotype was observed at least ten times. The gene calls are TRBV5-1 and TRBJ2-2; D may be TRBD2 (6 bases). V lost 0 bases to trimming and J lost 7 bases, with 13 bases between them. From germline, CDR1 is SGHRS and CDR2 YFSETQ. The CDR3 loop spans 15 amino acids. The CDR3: CASSLVSGRIGELFF. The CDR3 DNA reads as TGCGCCAGCAGCTTGGTTTCAGGGAGGATCGGGGAGCTGTTTTTT.

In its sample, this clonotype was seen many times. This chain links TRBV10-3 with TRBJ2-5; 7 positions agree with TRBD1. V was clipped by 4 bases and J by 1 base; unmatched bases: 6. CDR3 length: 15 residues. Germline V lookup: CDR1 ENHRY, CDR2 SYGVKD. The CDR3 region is CAISGRTGRQETQYF. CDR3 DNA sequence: TGTGCCATCAGTGGGAGGACAGGCCGCCAAGAGACCCAGTACTTC.

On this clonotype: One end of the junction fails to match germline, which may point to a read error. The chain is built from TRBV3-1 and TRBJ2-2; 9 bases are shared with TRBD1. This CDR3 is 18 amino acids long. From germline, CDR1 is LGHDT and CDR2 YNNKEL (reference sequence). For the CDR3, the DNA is TGTGCCAGCAGCCTTCCGGGACAGGGAACCCTGAACACCGGGAAGCTGTTTTTT. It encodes CASSLPGQGTLNTGKLFF.

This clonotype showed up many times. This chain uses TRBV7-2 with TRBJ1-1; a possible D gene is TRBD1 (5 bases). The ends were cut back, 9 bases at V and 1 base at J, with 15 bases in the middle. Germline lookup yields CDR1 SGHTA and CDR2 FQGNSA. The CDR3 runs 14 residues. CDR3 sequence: CASRDGGSNTEAFF. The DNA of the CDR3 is TGTGCCAGTCGAGATGGGGGATCGAACACTGAAGCTTTCTTT.

Written as DNA, the CDR3 is TGTGCCAGCAGCTTAGAGGGGACTATCAAGACCCATGAGCAGTTCTTC. It codes for CASSLEGTIKTHEQFF. The V and J genes are TRBV7-2 and TRBJ2-1, with 7 bases that match TRBD2. Trimming removed 1 base from V and 8 bases from J; junction bases left unmatched: 11. The CDR3 runs 16 residues. Germline V gene data show CDR1 as SGHTA and CDR2 as FQGNSA.

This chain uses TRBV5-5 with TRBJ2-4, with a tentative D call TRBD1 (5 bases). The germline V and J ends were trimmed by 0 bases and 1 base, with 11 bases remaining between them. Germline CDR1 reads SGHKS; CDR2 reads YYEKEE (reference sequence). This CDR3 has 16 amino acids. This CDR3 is CASSLAREPAKNIQYF. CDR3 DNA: TGTGCCAGCAGCTTGGCCAGGGAACCGGCCAAAAACATTCAGTACTTC.

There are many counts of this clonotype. The CDR3 protein is CASSSGQGRLHEQYF. Here the CDR3 DNA reads TGTGCCAGCAGCTCGGGACAGGGGAGGCTTCACGAGCAGTACTTC. The chain links TRBV7-2 to TRBJ2-7; 10 bases map to TRBD1. The CDR3 is 15 amino acids. Germline V gives CDR1 SGHTA, CDR2 FQGNSA. V trimming: 4 bases; J trimming: 5 bases; junction bases outside the gene matches: 8.

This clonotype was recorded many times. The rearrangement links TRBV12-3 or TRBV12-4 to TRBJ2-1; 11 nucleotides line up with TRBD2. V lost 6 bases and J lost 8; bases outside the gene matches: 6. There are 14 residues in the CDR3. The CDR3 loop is CASSIAGGPHEQFF. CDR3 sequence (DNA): TGTGCCAGCAGCATAGCGGGAGGGCCGCATGAGCAGTTCTTC.

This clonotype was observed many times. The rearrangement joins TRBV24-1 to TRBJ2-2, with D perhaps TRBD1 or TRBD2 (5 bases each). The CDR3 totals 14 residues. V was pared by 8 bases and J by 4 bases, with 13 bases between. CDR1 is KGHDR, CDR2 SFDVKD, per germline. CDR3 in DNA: TGTGCCACCATGGGGCCGGGAAGCACCGGGGAGCTGTTTTTT. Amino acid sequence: CATMGPGSTGELFF.

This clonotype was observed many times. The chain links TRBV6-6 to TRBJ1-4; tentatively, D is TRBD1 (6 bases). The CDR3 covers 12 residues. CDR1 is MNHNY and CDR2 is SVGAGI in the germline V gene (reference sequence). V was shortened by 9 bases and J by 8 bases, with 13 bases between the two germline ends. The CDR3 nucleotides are TGTGCCAGTCAACAGGGAGTGGAAAAACTGTTTTTT. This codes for CASQQGVEKLFF.

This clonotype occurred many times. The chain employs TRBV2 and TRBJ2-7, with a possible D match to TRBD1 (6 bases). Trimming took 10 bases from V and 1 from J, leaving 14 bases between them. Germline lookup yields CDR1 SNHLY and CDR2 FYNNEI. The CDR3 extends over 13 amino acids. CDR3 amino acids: CATSDSFSYEQYF. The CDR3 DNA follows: TGTGCCACCTCGGACAGTTTTTCCTACGAGCAGTACTTC.

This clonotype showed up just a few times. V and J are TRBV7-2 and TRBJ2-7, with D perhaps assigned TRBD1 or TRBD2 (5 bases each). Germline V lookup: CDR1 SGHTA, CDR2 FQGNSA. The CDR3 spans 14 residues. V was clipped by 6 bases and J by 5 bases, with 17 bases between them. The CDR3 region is CASRRDGAIDEQYF. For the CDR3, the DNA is TGTGCCAGCAGAAGGGACGGGGCTATTGACGAGCAGTACTTC. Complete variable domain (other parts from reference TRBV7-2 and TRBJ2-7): GAGVSQSPSNKVTEKGKDVELRCDPISGHTALYWYRQSLGQGLEFLIYFQGNSAPDKSGLPSDRFSAERTGGSVSTLTIQRTQQEDSAVYLCASRRDGAIDEQYFGPGTRLTVT.

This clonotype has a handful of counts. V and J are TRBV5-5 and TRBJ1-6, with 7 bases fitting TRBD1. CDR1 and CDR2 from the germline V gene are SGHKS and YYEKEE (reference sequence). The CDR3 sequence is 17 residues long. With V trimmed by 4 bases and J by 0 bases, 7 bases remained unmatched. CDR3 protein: CASSRGQVSSYNSPLHF. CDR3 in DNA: TGTGCCAGCAGCCGCGGACAGGTCAGCTCCTATAATTCACCCCTCCACTTT.

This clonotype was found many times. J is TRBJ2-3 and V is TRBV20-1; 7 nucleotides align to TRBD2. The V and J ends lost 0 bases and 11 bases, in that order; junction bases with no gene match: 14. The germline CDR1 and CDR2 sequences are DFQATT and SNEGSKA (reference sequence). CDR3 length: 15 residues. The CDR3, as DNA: TGCAGTGCTAGAGAGGTGGAGCAGGCGGGAGTATTGCAGTATTTT. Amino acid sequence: CSAREVEQAGVLQYF.

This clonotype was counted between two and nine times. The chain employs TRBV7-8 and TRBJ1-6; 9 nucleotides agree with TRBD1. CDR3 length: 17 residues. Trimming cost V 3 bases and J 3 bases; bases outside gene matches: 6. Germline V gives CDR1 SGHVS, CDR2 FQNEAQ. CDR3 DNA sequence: TGTGCCAGCAGCTTGCGGACAGGGGCCCTCTATAATTCACCCCTCCACTTT. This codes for CASSLRTGALYNSPLHF. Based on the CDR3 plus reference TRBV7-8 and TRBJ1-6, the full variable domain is GAGVSQSPRYKVAKRGQDVALRCDPISGHVSLFWYQQALGQGPEFLTYFQNEAQLDKSGLPSDRFFAERPEGSVSTLKIQRTQQEDSAVYLCASSLRTGALYNSPLHFGNGTRLTVT.

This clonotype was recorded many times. The CDR3 reads CASSLGSLTYTGELFF. The CDR3 region has the DNA TGTGCCAGCAGCTTAGGGTCTCTCACCTACACCGGGGAGCTGTTTTTT. The chain links TRBV7-9 to TRBJ2-2; D is unclear. Germline CDR1 and CDR2: SEHNR and FQNEAQ (reference sequence). Trimming cost V 1 base and J 3 bases, with 12 bases left between them. The CDR3 covers 16 residues.

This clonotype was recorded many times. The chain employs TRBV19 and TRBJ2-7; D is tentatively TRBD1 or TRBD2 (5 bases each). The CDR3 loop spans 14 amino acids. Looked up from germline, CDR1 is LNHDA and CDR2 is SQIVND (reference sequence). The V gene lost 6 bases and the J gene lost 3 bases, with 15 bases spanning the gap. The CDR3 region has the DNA TGTGCCAGTAGGGGGACGGAGCCGTTCTACGAGCAGTACTTC. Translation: CASRGTEPFYEQYF.

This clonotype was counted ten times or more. The CDR3 nucleotides read TGCGCCAGCAGCCCGGGGGGGATATCGGAGACCCAGTACTTC. Translation gives CASSPGGISETQYF. V and J are TRBV5-1 and TRBJ2-5, with 8 nucleotides matching TRBD2. Germline-derived CDR1 and CDR2 are SGHRS and YFSETQ. CDR3 size: 14 residues. With 4 bases clipped from V and 5 bases from J, the junction kept 7 bases outside the gene matches.

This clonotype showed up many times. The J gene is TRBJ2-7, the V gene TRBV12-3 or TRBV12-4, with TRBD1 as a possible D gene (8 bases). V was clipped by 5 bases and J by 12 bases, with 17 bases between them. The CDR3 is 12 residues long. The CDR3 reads CASSSGTGVPYF. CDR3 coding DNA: TGTGCCAGCAGTAGCGGGACAGGTGTTCCGTACTTC.